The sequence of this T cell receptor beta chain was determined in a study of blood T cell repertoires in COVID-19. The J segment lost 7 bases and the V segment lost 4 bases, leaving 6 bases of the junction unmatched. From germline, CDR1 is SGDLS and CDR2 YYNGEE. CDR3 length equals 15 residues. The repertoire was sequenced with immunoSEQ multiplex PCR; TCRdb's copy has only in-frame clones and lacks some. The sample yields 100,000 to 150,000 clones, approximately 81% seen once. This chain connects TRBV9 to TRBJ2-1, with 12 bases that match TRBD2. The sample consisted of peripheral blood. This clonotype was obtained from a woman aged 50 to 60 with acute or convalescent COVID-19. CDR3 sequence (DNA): TGTGCCAGCAGCATGGGACTAGCGGGTCGTAATGAGCAGTTCTTC. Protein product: CASSMGLAGRNEQFF.